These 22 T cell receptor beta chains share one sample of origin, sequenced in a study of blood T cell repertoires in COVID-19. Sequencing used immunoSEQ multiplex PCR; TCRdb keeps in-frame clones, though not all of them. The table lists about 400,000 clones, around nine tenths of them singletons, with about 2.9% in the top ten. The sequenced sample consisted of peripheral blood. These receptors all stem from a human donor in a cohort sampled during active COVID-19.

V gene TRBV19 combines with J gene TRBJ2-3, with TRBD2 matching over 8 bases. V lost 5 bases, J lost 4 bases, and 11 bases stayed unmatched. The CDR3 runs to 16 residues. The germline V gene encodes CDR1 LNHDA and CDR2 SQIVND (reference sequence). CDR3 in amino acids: CASSPVTQTSADTQYF. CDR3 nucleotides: TGTGCCAGTAGTCCAGTAACTCAGACTAGCGCAGATACGCAGTATTTT. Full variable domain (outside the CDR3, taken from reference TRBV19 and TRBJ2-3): DGGITQSPKYLFRKEGQNVTLSCEQNLNHDAMYWYRQDPGQGLRLIYYSQIVNDFQKGDIAEGYSVSREKKESFPLTVTSAQKNPTAFYLCASSPVTQTSADTQYFGPGTRLTVL.

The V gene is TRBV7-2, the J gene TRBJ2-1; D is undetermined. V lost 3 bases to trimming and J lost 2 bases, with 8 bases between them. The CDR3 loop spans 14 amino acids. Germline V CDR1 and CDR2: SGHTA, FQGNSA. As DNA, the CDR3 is TGTGCCAGCAGCTTTGGGCGCCCCTACAATGAGCAGTTCTTC. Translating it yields CASSFGRPYNEQFF. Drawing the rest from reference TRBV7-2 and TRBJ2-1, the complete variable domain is GAGVSQSPSNKVTEKGKDVELRCDPISGHTALYWYRQSLGQGLEFLIYFQGNSAPDKSGLPSDRFSAERTGGSVSTLTIQRTQQEDSAVYLCASSFGRPYNEQFFGPGTRLTVL.

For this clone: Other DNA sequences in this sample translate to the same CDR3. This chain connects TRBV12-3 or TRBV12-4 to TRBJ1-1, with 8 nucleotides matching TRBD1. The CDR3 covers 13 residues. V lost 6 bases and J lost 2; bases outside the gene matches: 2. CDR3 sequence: CASRGTGNTEAFF. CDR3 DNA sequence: TGTGCCAGCAGAGGGACAGGCAACACTGAAGCTTTCTTT.

The CDR3 reads CSVATGQGVGELFF. The DNA for the CDR3 is TGCAGCGTCGCTACCGGACAGGGCGTCGGGGAGCTGTTTTTT. This chain connects TRBV29-1 to TRBJ2-2; 8 nucleotides match TRBD1. CDR3 size: 14 residues. CDR1 is SQVTM, CDR2 ANQGSEA, per germline. V gave up 6 bases and J gave up 7 bases; unmatched junction bases: 10.

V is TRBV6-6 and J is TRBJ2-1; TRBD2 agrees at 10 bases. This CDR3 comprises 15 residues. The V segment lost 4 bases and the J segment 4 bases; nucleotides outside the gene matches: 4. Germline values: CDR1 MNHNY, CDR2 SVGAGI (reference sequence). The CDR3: CASSSGTSVYNEQFF. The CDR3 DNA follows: TGTGCCAGCAGTTCCGGGACTAGCGTTTACAATGAGCAGTTCTTC.

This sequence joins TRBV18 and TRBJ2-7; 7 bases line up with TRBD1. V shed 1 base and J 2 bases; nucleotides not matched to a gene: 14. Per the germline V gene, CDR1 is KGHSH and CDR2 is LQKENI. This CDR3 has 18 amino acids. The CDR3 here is CASSPRYGLEQGTYEQYF. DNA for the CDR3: TGTGCCAGCTCACCACGATACGGGCTAGAACAGGGGACCTACGAGCAGTACTTC.

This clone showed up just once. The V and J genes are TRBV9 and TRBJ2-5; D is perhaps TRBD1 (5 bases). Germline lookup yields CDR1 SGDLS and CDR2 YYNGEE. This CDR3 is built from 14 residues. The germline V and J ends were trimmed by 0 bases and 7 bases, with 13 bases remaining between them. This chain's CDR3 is CASSVEAGKATQYF. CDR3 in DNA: TGTGCCAGCAGCGTAGAGGCAGGGAAGGCGACCCAGTACTTC.

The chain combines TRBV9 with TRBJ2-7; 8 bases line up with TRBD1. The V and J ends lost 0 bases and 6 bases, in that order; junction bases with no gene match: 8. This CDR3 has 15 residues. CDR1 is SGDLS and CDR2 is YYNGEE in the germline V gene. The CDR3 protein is CASSVASTGGSEQYF. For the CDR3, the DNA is TGTGCCAGCAGCGTAGCTAGCACAGGGGGTTCCGAGCAGTACTTC.

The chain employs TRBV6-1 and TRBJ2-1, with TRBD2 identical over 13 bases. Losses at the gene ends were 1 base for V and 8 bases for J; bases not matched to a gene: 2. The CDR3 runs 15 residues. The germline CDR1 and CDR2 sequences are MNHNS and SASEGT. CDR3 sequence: CASSEGTSGSYEQFF. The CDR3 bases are TGTGCCAGCAGTGAAGGGACTAGCGGGAGTTATGAGCAGTTCTTC.

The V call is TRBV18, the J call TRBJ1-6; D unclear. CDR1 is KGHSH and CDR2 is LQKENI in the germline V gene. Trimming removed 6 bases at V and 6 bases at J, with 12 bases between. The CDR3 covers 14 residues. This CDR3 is CASSPDGINSPLHF. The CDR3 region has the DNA TGTGCCAGCTCGCCGGACGGGATTAATTCACCCCTCCACTTT.

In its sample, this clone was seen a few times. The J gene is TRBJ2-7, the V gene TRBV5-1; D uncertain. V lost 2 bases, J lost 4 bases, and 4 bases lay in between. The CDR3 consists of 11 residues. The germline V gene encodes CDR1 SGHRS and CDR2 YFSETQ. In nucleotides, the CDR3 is TGCGCCAGCAGCTTAGAGTACGAGCAGTACTTC. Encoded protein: CASSLEYEQYF.

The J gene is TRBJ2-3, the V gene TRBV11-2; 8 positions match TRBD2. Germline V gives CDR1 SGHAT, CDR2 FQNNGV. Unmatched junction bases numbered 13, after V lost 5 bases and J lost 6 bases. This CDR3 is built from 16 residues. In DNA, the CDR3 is TGTGCCAGCAGCCCCACCTCAGCGGGAGTCGGGGATACGCAGTATTTT. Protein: CASSPTSAGVGDTQYF.

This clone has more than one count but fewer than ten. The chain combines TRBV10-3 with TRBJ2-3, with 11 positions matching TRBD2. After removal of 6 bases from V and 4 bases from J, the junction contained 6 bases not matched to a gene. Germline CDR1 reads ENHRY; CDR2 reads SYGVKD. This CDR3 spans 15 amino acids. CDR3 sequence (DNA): TGTGCCATCAGAGCTAGCGGGGGGTGGGCAGATACGCAGTATTTT. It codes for CAIRASGGWADTQYF.

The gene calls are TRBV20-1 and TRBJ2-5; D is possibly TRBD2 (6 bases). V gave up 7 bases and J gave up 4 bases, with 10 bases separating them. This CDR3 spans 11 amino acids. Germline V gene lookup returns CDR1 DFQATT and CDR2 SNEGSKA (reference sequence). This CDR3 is CSGRVGETQYF. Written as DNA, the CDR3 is TGCAGTGGGAGGGTCGGAGAGACCCAGTACTTC.

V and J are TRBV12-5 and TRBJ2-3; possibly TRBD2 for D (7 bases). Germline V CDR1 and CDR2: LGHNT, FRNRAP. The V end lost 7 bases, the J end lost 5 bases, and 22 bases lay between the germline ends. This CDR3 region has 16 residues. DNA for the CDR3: TGTGCTAGTGCCACCGATAGGGGGGGGATACAAGATACGCAGTATTTT. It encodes CASATDRGGIQDTQYF.

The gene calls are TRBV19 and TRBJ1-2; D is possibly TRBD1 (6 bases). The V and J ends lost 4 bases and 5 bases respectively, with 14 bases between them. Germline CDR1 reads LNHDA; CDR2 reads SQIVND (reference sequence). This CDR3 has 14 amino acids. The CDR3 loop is CASSTRTDSYGYTF. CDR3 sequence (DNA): TGTGCCAGTAGTACCCGGACAGACAGTTATGGCTACACCTTC.

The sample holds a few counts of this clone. CDR3 sequence (DNA): TGTGCCTGGAGTGTCCAGGCCAGATATGGCTACACCTTC. It yields the protein CAWSVQARYGYTF. The gene calls are TRBV30 and TRBJ1-2; no clear D gene. V was cut by 0 bases and J by 5 bases, with 10 bases left in between. Germline V gene lookup returns CDR1 GTSNPN and CDR2 SVGIG (reference sequence). CDR3 length: 13 amino acids.

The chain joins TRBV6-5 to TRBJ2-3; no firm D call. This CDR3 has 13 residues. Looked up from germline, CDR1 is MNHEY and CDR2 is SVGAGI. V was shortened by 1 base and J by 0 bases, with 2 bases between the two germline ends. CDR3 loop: CASSYLSTDTQYF. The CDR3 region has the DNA TGTGCCAGCAGTTACTTAAGCACAGATACGCAGTATTTT.

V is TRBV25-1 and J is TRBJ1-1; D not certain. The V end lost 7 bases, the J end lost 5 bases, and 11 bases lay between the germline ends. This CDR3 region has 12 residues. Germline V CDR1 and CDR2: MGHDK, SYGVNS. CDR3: CASTDQLTEAFF. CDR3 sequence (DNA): TGTGCCAGCACTGATCAGTTGACTGAAGCTTTCTTT.

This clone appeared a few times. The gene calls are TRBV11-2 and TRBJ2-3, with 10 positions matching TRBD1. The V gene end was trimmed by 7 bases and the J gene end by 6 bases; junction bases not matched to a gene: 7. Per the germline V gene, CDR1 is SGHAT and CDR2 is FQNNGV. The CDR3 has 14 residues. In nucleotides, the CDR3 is TGTGCCAGCACCCTCGACAGGGGGCAGGATACGCAGTATTTT. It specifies CASTLDRGQDTQYF.

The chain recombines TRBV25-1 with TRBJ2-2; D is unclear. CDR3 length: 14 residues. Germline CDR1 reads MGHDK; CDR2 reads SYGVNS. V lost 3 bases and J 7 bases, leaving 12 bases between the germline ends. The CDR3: CASSDQAGFGELFF. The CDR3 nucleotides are TGTGCCAGCAGTGATCAAGCAGGTTTCGGGGAGCTGTTTTTT. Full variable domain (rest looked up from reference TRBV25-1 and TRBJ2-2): EADIYQTPRYLVIGTGKKITLECSQTMGHDKMYWYQQDPGMELHLIHYSYGVNSTEKGDLSSESTVSRIRTEHFPLTLESARPSHTSQYLCASSDQAGFGELFFGEGSRLTVL.

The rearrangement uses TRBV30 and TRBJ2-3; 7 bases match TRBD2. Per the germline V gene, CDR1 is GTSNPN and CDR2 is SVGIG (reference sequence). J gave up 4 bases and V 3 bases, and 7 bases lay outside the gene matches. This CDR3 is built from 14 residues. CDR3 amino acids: CAWRQGAGPDTQYF. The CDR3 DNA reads TGTGCCTGGAGACAAGGAGCGGGACCAGATACGCAGTATTTT.